A selection of T cell receptor beta chains follows, all from one sample in a study of blood T cell repertoires in COVID-19. Some clones are missing from TCRdb's copy, which holds only in-frame ones; the method was immunoSEQ multiplex PCR. In the table there are roughly 69,000 clones, around 80% of which are singletons. The sequenced material came from peripheral blood. These receptors all stem from a woman in her forties or fifties with acute or convalescent COVID-19. The CDR3 runs from the conserved cysteine through the conserved F or W. D genes are given only for firm matches. Not every row has a clone size; where given, it reads once, few, many or a size class.

J gene: TRBJ1-2
V gene: TRBV2
CDR3 length: 13
D gene: TRBD1
clone size: NA
CDR3 protein: CASKYQGDNGYTF
CDR3 DNA: TGTGCCAGCAAGTATCAGGGGGACAATGGCTACACCTTC

J gene: TRBJ1-2
V gene: TRBV6-5
CDR3 length: 14
D gene: TRBD1
clone size: NA
CDR3 protein: CASRKDRGVGGYTF
CDR3 DNA: TGTGCCAGCAGGAAAGACAGGGGAGTTGGTGGCTACACCTTC

J gene: TRBJ2-3
V gene: TRBV10-2
CDR3 length: 12
D gene: NA
clone size: NA
CDR3 protein: CASSESRDTQYF
CDR3 DNA: TGCGCCAGCAGTGAGTCGAGGGATACGCAGTATTTT

J gene: TRBJ1-5
V gene: TRBV19
CDR3 length: 16
D gene: NA
clone size: NA
CDR3 protein: CASSAGLTTGNQPQHF
CDR3 DNA: TGTGCCAGTAGTGCGGGACTTACTACGGGCAATCAGCCCCAGCATTTT

J gene: TRBJ1-2
V gene: TRBV27
CDR3 length: 17
D gene: TRBD1
clone size: NA
CDR3 protein: CASSPSSGTGYNYGYTF
CDR3 DNA: TGTGCCAGCAGTCCCTCTTCCGGGACAGGGTACAACTATGGCTACACCTTC

J gene: TRBJ1-1
V gene: TRBV7-2
CDR3 length: 13
D gene: NA
clone size: NA
CDR3 protein: CASSKWRGTEAFF
CDR3 DNA: TGTGCCAGCAGCAAGTGGCGCGGGACTGAAGCTTTCTTT

J gene: TRBJ1-4
V gene: TRBV5-1
CDR3 length: 16
D gene: NA
clone size: NA
CDR3 protein: CASSLEKAGLGEKLFF
CDR3 DNA: TGCGCCAGCAGCTTGGAAAAAGCGGGGCTGGGAGAAAAACTGTTTTTT

J gene: TRBJ2-7
V gene: TRBV4-3
CDR3 length: 13
D gene: NA
clone size: NA
CDR3 protein: CASSLVRGYEQYF
CDR3 DNA: TGCGCCAGCAGCCTGGTGCGGGGCTACGAGCAGTACTTC

J gene: TRBJ2-1
V gene: TRBV5-1
CDR3 length: 11
D gene: NA
clone size: NA
CDR3 protein: CASSLGAEQFF
CDR3 DNA: TGCGCCAGCAGCTTGGGGGCTGAGCAGTTCTTC

J gene: TRBJ1-1
V gene: TRBV19
CDR3 length: 13
D gene: NA
clone size: few
CDR3 protein: CASSIGGEGEAFF
CDR3 DNA: TGTGCCAGTAGTATAGGGGGAGAAGGTGAAGCTTTCTTT

J gene: TRBJ2-3
V gene: TRBV14
CDR3 length: 13
D gene: NA
clone size: NA
CDR3 protein: CASSQDYTDTQYF
CDR3 DNA: TGTGCCAGCAGCCAAGACTACACAGATACGCAGTATTTT

J gene: TRBJ2-2
V gene: TRBV10-2
CDR3 length: 16
D gene: TRBD2
clone size: NA
CDR3 protein: CASSVVLAGDGGELFF
CDR3 DNA: TGCGCCAGCAGTGTTGTGCTAGCGGGAGACGGCGGGGAGCTGTTTTTT

J gene: TRBJ2-5
V gene: TRBV5-8
CDR3 length: 14
D gene: TRBD1
clone size: NA
CDR3 protein: CASSPDGTGETQYF
CDR3 DNA: TGTGCCAGCAGCCCCGACGGGACAGGGGAGACCCAGTACTTC

J gene: TRBJ1-6
V gene: TRBV7-2
CDR3 length: 16
D gene: TRBD1
clone size: NA
CDR3 protein: CASSLRGQGGDSPLHF
CDR3 DNA: TGTGCCAGCAGCTTAAGAGGACAGGGGGGGGATTCACCCCTCCACTTT

J gene: TRBJ1-6
V gene: TRBV4-2
CDR3 length: 19
D gene: NA
clone size: NA
CDR3 protein: CASSQDLFRQDRGKAPLHF
CDR3 DNA: TGTGCCAGCAGCCAAGATCTTTTTAGGCAGGACAGAGGGAAGGCACCCCTCCACTTT

J gene: TRBJ2-3
V gene: TRBV29-1
CDR3 length: 14
D gene: NA
clone size: NA
CDR3 protein: CSVLPGLHTDTQYF
CDR3 DNA: TGCAGCGTACTCCCGGGACTGCACACAGATACGCAGTATTTT

J gene: TRBJ1-6
V gene: TRBV7-9
CDR3 length: 14
D gene: TRBD1
clone size: NA
CDR3 protein: CASSSQGANSPLHF
CDR3 DNA: TGTGCCAGCAGCTCACAGGGGGCAAATTCACCCCTCCACTTT

J gene: TRBJ1-2
V gene: TRBV7-2
CDR3 length: 13
D gene: TRBD1
clone size: NA
CDR3 protein: CASSAGQGYGYTF
CDR3 DNA: TGTGCCAGCAGCGCAGGACAGGGCTATGGCTACACCTTC

J gene: TRBJ1-3
V gene: TRBV29-1
CDR3 length: 13
D gene: NA
clone size: few
CDR3 protein: CSALQGFGNTIYF
CDR3 DNA: TGCAGCGCCCTTCAGGGGTTCGGAAACACCATATATTTT

J gene: TRBJ2-1
V gene: TRBV27
CDR3 length: 15
D gene: TRBD1
clone size: NA
CDR3 protein: CASSEDRGIHNEQFF
CDR3 DNA: TGTGCCAGCAGTGAAGACAGGGGGATCCACAATGAGCAGTTCTTC

J gene: TRBJ1-2
V gene: TRBV7-9
CDR3 length: 18
D gene: TRBD1
clone size: NA
CDR3 protein: CASSLAAIPGQKSYGYTF
CDR3 DNA: TGTGCCAGCAGCTTAGCGGCAATACCGGGACAGAAATCCTATGGCTACACCTTC

J gene: TRBJ2-3
V gene: TRBV18
CDR3 length: 21
D gene: TRBD1
clone size: NA
CDR3 protein: CASSLMSGQGTAPASTDTQYF
CDR3 DNA: TGTGCCAGCTCACTCATGTCGGGACAGGGCACAGCTCCGGCTAGCACAGATACGCAGTATTTT

J gene: TRBJ1-1
V gene: TRBV19
CDR3 length: 15
D gene: TRBD1
clone size: few
CDR3 protein: CASNKDRGSNTEAFF
CDR3 DNA: TGTGCCAGTAATAAGGACAGGGGGTCGAACACTGAAGCTTTCTTT

J gene: TRBJ1-1
V gene: TRBV7-3
CDR3 length: 18
D gene: NA
clone size: NA
CDR3 protein: CASSLMSGTYFGDTEAFF
CDR3 DNA: TGTGCCAGCAGCTTAATGAGTGGGACTTATTTTGGGGACACTGAAGCTTTCTTT

J gene: TRBJ2-5
V gene: TRBV30
CDR3 length: 14
D gene: TRBD2
clone size: NA
CDR3 protein: CAWSVGLVRQTQYF
CDR3 DNA: TGTGCCTGGAGTGTGGGACTAGTTAGGCAGACCCAGTACTTC

J gene: TRBJ2-5
V gene: TRBV6-1
CDR3 length: 14
D gene: TRBD2
clone size: few
CDR3 protein: CASSERGLGETQYF
CDR3 DNA: TGTGCCAGCAGTGAACGAGGACTAGGCGAGACCCAGTACTTC

J gene: TRBJ2-5
V gene: TRBV7-8
CDR3 length: 15
D gene: NA
clone size: NA
CDR3 protein: CASSQRFGGGETQYF
CDR3 DNA: TGTGCCAGCAGCCAGAGGTTTGGGGGCGGGGAGACCCAGTACTTC

J gene: TRBJ1-5
V gene: TRBV6-6
CDR3 length: 14
D gene: NA
clone size: NA
CDR3 protein: CASSHGEGNQPQHF
CDR3 DNA: TGTGCCAGCAGCCACGGGGAGGGGAATCAGCCCCAGCATTTT

J gene: TRBJ2-4
V gene: TRBV18
CDR3 length: 18
D gene: TRBD2
clone size: NA
CDR3 protein: CASSSMTSGGLAKNIQYF
CDR3 DNA: TGTGCCAGCTCTTCCATGACTAGCGGGGGACTAGCCAAAAACATTCAGTACTTC

J gene: TRBJ1-2
V gene: TRBV25-1
CDR3 length: 14
D gene: TRBD1
clone size: NA
CDR3 protein: CASTRTGGGDGYTF
CDR3 DNA: TGTGCCAGCACTCGAACAGGGGGCGGTGATGGCTACACCTTC

J gene: TRBJ2-3
V gene: TRBV18
CDR3 length: 16
D gene: TRBD2
clone size: NA
CDR3 protein: CASSPGWRESADTQYF
CDR3 DNA: TGTGCCAGCTCACCAGGGTGGCGGGAGAGTGCAGATACGCAGTATTTT

J gene: TRBJ2-7
V gene: TRBV9
CDR3 length: 14
D gene: NA
clone size: NA
CDR3 protein: CASSPASGFNEQYF
CDR3 DNA: TGTGCCAGCAGCCCAGCCTCAGGGTTCAACGAGCAGTACTTC

J gene: TRBJ1-2
V gene: TRBV27
CDR3 length: 12
D gene: TRBD1
clone size: NA
CDR3 protein: CASSYSGGGYTF
CDR3 DNA: TGTGCCAGCAGTTATTCAGGGGGCGGCTACACCTTC

J gene: TRBJ2-1
V gene: TRBV6-1
CDR3 length: 18
D gene: NA
clone size: NA
CDR3 protein: CASSEEWATTNPYNEQFF
CDR3 DNA: TGTGCCAGCAGTGAAGAATGGGCCACCACGAACCCCTACAATGAGCAGTTCTTC

J gene: TRBJ1-1
V gene: TRBV4-1
CDR3 length: 15
D gene: NA
clone size: NA
CDR3 protein: CASSQGGLLNTEAFF
CDR3 DNA: TGCGCCAGCAGCCAAGGGGGCCTCCTGAACACTGAAGCTTTCTTT

J gene: TRBJ1-5
V gene: TRBV9
CDR3 length: 14
D gene: NA
clone size: NA
CDR3 protein: CASSVGQHNQPQHF
CDR3 DNA: TGTGCCAGCAGCGTCGGACAGCATAATCAGCCCCAGCATTTT

J gene: TRBJ2-3
V gene: TRBV19
CDR3 length: 16
D gene: NA
clone size: NA
CDR3 protein: CASSIYQGSSTDTQYF
CDR3 DNA: TGTGCCAGTAGTATATATCAGGGTAGTTCCACAGATACGCAGTATTTT

J gene: TRBJ2-1
V gene: TRBV18
CDR3 length: 16
D gene: TRBD2
clone size: NA
CDR3 protein: CASSPPGGRIGNEQFF
CDR3 DNA: TGTGCCAGCTCACCACCTGGCGGGAGGATAGGCAATGAGCAGTTCTTC

J gene: TRBJ2-1
V gene: TRBV5-8
CDR3 length: 18
D gene: TRBD1
clone size: NA
CDR3 protein: CASSLLTGGRYSYNEQFF
CDR3 DNA: TGTGCCAGCAGCTTGCTGACAGGGGGTCGCTACTCCTACAATGAGCAGTTCTTC

J gene: TRBJ1-1
V gene: TRBV28
CDR3 length: 15
D gene: NA
clone size: NA
CDR3 protein: CASSFSDPVQGGAFF
CDR3 DNA: TGTGCCAGCAGTTTTTCAGACCCGGTGCAGGGAGGAGCTTTCTTT

J gene: TRBJ1-6
V gene: TRBV6-6
CDR3 length: 14
D gene: NA
clone size: NA
CDR3 protein: CASSYAEDNSPLHF
CDR3 DNA: TGTGCCAGCAGTTACGCAGAAGATAATTCACCCCTCCACTTT

J gene: TRBJ1-3
V gene: TRBV19
CDR3 length: 16
D gene: NA
clone size: NA
CDR3 protein: CASTHTGPSSGNTIYF
CDR3 DNA: TGTGCCAGTACCCATACAGGGCCCAGCTCTGGAAACACCATATATTTT

J gene: TRBJ2-7
V gene: TRBV5-4
CDR3 length: 16
D gene: NA
clone size: NA
CDR3 protein: CASSPSKGTIGWEQYF
CDR3 DNA: TGTGCCAGCAGCCCATCAAAAGGAACTATCGGGTGGGAGCAGTACTTC

J gene: TRBJ2-7
V gene: TRBV11-2
CDR3 length: 14
D gene: TRBD2
clone size: NA
CDR3 protein: CASSSLAGVYEQYF
CDR3 DNA: TGTGCCAGCAGCTCCCTAGCGGGAGTCTACGAGCAGTACTTC

J gene: TRBJ2-7
V gene: TRBV4-1
CDR3 length: 16
D gene: NA
clone size: NA
CDR3 protein: CASSQEVAVGPYEQYF
CDR3 DNA: TGCGCCAGCAGCCAAGAAGTTGCAGTGGGCCCCTACGAGCAGTACTTC

J gene: TRBJ2-1
V gene: TRBV6-1
CDR3 length: 16
D gene: NA
clone size: NA
CDR3 protein: CASSVLPAEVNNEQFF
CDR3 DNA: TGTGCCAGCAGTGTATTGCCAGCGGAAGTTAACAATGAGCAGTTCTTC

J gene: TRBJ2-7
V gene: TRBV19
CDR3 length: 15
D gene: NA
clone size: NA
CDR3 protein: CASSIGGYSSYEQYF
CDR3 DNA: TGTGCCAGTAGTATCGGGGGATACAGCTCCTACGAGCAGTACTTC

J gene: TRBJ2-7
V gene: TRBV19
CDR3 length: 15
D gene: TRBD1
clone size: few
CDR3 protein: CASSRQGGGSYEQYF
CDR3 DNA: TGTGCCAGTAGTCGACAGGGGGGGGGCTCCTACGAGCAGTACTTC

J gene: TRBJ2-2
V gene: TRBV5-1
CDR3 length: 18
D gene: TRBD2
clone size: NA
CDR3 protein: CASRTGSGGAFATGELFF
CDR3 DNA: TGCGCCAGCAGGACGGGGAGCGGGGGGGCCTTTGCGACCGGGGAGCTGTTTTTT

J gene: TRBJ1-1
V gene: TRBV19
CDR3 length: 12
D gene: NA
clone size: NA
CDR3 protein: CASSIKNTEAFF
CDR3 DNA: TGTGCCAGTAGTATTAAAAACACTGAAGCTTTCTTT

J gene: TRBJ2-5
V gene: TRBV7-6
CDR3 length: 12
D gene: NA
clone size: NA
CDR3 protein: CASSSPAETQYF
CDR3 DNA: TGTGCCAGCAGCTCCCCCGCGGAGACCCAGTACTTC

J gene: TRBJ1-4
V gene: TRBV28
CDR3 length: 12
D gene: TRBD1
clone size: few
CDR3 protein: CASSLRGRGLFF
CDR3 DNA: TGTGCCAGCAGTTTAAGGGGCAGGGGGCTGTTTTTT

J gene: TRBJ1-6
V gene: TRBV4-1
CDR3 length: 17
D gene: NA
clone size: NA
CDR3 protein: CASSQIAQTNSNSPLHF
CDR3 DNA: TGCGCCAGCAGCCAAATCGCCCAAACGAACAGTAATTCACCCCTCCACTTT

J gene: TRBJ1-2
V gene: TRBV7-9
CDR3 length: 11
D gene: NA
clone size: NA
CDR3 protein: CATGDNYGYTF
CDR3 DNA: TGTGCCACCGGGGATAACTATGGCTACACCTTC

J gene: TRBJ2-2
V gene: TRBV7-3
CDR3 length: 14
D gene: NA
clone size: NA
CDR3 protein: CASSLSSNSGELFF
CDR3 DNA: TGTGCCAGCAGCTTAAGTTCTAACAGTGGGGAGCTGTTTTTT

J gene: TRBJ1-1
V gene: TRBV19
CDR3 length: 18
D gene: NA
clone size: NA
CDR3 protein: CASRSKQGSPTLNTEAFF
CDR3 DNA: TGTGCCAGTAGATCTAAACAGGGATCCCCCACATTGAACACTGAAGCTTTCTTT

J gene: TRBJ2-2
V gene: TRBV6-5
CDR3 length: 15
D gene: NA
clone size: NA
CDR3 protein: CASTSGLFNTGELFF
CDR3 DNA: TGTGCCAGCACCTCGGGACTCTTTAACACCGGGGAGCTGTTTTTT

J gene: TRBJ1-3
V gene: TRBV11-2
CDR3 length: 11
D gene: NA
clone size: NA
CDR3 protein: CASSLGGPIYF
CDR3 DNA: TGTGCCAGCAGCTTAGGGGGCCCCATATATTTT

J gene: TRBJ2-1
V gene: TRBV7-8
CDR3 length: 15
D gene: TRBD2
clone size: NA
CDR3 protein: CASSLVSGHYNEQFF
CDR3 DNA: TGTGCCAGCAGCTTAGTTAGCGGGCATTACAATGAGCAGTTCTTC